This is a list of T cell receptor beta chains from one sample in a study of T cells in Graves' hyperthyroidism and ophthalmopathy. TCRdb itself ran the multiplex PCR reads through MiXCR, one entry per CDR3 protein. This table has 500,000 to 800,000 distinct CDR3 sequences, over 40% appearing once. The sample comprised peripheral blood or thyroid tissue (not recorded which). Every receptor here comes from an adult man with Graves' disease, either hyperthyroidism or ophthalmopathy (not recorded which). Each CDR3 is given with its conserved first and last residue. D genes are given only for firm matches. Clone size is given for some rows only: seen once, a few or many times, or a class if the clone is expanded.

v_gene,j_gene,len,d_gene,abundance,CDR3nt,CDR3aa
TRBV13,TRBJ2-7,14,TRBD1,.,TGTGCCAGCAGCCAGACCGGGACAGGGGTCGAGCAGTACTTC,CASSQTGTGVEQYF
TRBV10-3,TRBJ2-7,13,.,.,TGTGCCATCAGTGGCCCAGACCATCCAAGGCAGTACTTC,CAISGPDHPRQYF
TRBV20-1,TRBJ2-2,17,TRBD2,.,TGCAGTGCTCGTGGACTAGCGGGGGGATCGGGGGGCGGGGAGCTGTTTTTT,CSARGLAGGSGGGELFF
TRBV2,TRBJ1-4,14,.,once,TGTGCCAGCAGCTTTCGGGACGCTAATGAAAAACTGTTTTTT,CASSFRDANEKLFF
TRBV15,TRBJ1-6,16,.,many,TGTGCCACCAGCAGAGATAACAGGGAGTATAATTCACCCCTCCACTTT,CATSRDNREYNSPLHF
TRBV5-1,TRBJ2-7,14,TRBD2,many,TGCGCCAGCAGCTGGGGACTAGCGGCAAGCGAGCAGTACTTC,CASSWGLAASEQYF
TRBV7-9,TRBJ1-3,13,.,many,TGTGCCAGCAGCTATTCACGGGGAAACACCATATATTTT,CASSYSRGNTIYF
TRBV29-1,TRBJ2-5,14,.,many,TGCAGCGTTAGCCCAGCGGACCCTCAAGAGACCCAGTACTTC,CSVSPADPQETQYF
TRBV6-6,TRBJ2-7,11,.,many,TGTGCCAGCAGCCTCAACGACGAGCAGTACTTC,CASSLNDEQYF
TRBV19,TRBJ1-2,13,.,few,TGTGCCAGTAGTGTCACGGTTATTTATGGCTACACCTTC,CASSVTVIYGYTF
TRBV29-1,TRBJ1-2,13,.,many,TGCAGCGTTGAAGGCAGGGATGACTATGGCTACACCTTC,CSVEGRDDYGYTF
TRBV20-1,TRBJ2-5,15,.,.,TGCAGTGCTTGGCTGGGGGGCAGCGGGCAAAAGACCCAGTACTTC,CSAWLGGSGQKTQYF
TRBV9,TRBJ1-2,15,.,.,TGTGCCAGCAGCGTAGCCGGGTCTATCGACTATGGCTACACCTTC,CASSVAGSIDYGYTF
TRBV6-5,TRBJ2-7,14,TRBD1,.,TGTGCCAGCGAGAAGGACAGGGCCGACTACGAGCAGTACTTC,CASEKDRADYEQYF
TRBV29-1,TRBJ1-1,13,.,.,TGCAGCGTTGAAGGTTCGGGTTGGACTGAAGCTTTCTTT,CSVEGSGWTEAFF
TRBV7-9,TRBJ1-6,14,.,many,TGTGCCAGCAGTCACAGGGAACCTAATTCACCCCTCCACTTT,CASSHREPNSPLHF
TRBV30,TRBJ1-2,12,.,.,TGTGCCTGGAGTGCCGACATCTATGGCTACACCTTC,CAWSADIYGYTF
TRBV7-8,TRBJ1-3,16,TRBD1,few,TGTGCCAGCAGCATTTCGACAGGGGCCACGGGAAACACCATATATTTT,CASSISTGATGNTIYF
TRBV19,TRBJ2-7,12,.,.,TGTGCCTGGAGTATCGGGGTATACGAGCAGTACTTC,CAWSIGVYEQYF
TRBV7-9,TRBJ2-7,14,.,many,TGTGCCAGCAGCTCCAGCGTTTATGCATACGAGCAGTACTTC,CASSSSVYAYEQYF
TRBV20-1,TRBJ2-5,15,TRBD2,.,TGCAGTGCTCCCATAGCGGGAGGGCCCCAAGAGACCCAGTACTTC,CSAPIAGGPQETQYF
TRBV29-1,TRBJ2-7,16,TRBD1,.,TGCAGCGCATCAGCAGGGGACAGGGGGACCTCCTACGAGCAGTACTTC,CSASAGDRGTSYEQYF
TRBV2,TRBJ1-2,12,.,many,TGTGCCAGCAGTGAGGGAACAGATGGCTACACCTTC,CASSEGTDGYTF
TRBV29-1,TRBJ1-2,14,TRBD1,.,TGCAGGTGGAACAGGGGGCGGCTGGACTATGGCTACACCTTC,CRWNRGRLDYGYTF
TRBV7-9,TRBJ2-5,15,.,few,TGTGCCAGCAGTCCACGGGGGAGCGGGCGTGAGACCCAGTACTTC,CASSPRGSGRETQYF
TRBV5-1,TRBJ1-1,14,TRBD1,few,TGCGCCAGCAGCTTGGAGGCGGCAGGGGGCGAAGCTTTCTTT,CASSLEAAGGEAFF
TRBV4-1,TRBJ1-3,15,.,.,TGCGCCAGCAGCCAGGTTCCAGGGTCTGGAAACACCATATATTTT,CASSQVPGSGNTIYF
TRBV2,TRBJ2-7,14,TRBD1,.,TGTGCCAGCAGGGCGACAGGGACCGGCTACGAGCAGTACTTC,CASRATGTGYEQYF
TRBV20-1,TRBJ1-2,14,.,few,TGCAGTGCTATTGTCGGGACGGAACTACATGGCTACACCTTC,CSAIVGTELHGYTF
TRBV11-1,TRBJ1-2,14,.,.,TGTGCCAGCAGCCCCACCGTTTGGGCAGGTGGCTACACCTTC,CASSPTVWAGGYTF
TRBV5-1,TRBJ1-2,15,.,.,TGCGCCAGCAGCTTGGGAGAATCGGCTCACTATGGCTACACCTTC,CASSLGESAHYGYTF
TRBV6-1,TRBJ1-3,17,.,few,TGTGCCAGCAGTGAAGCGACCCGGGCCTGGTCGGGAAACACCATATATTTT,CASSEATRAWSGNTIYF
TRBV10-3,TRBJ1-6,16,TRBD1,.,TGTGCCAGCAGTGGGACACCGGGACAGGGTAATTCACCCCTCCACTTT,CASSGTPGQGNSPLHF
TRBV2,TRBJ1-2,13,TRBD1,.,TGTGCCAGCAGAAAGGACAGGAGCTATGGCTACACCTTC,CASRKDRSYGYTF
TRBV29-1,TRBJ1-2,13,TRBD1,once,TGCAGCGTCCTGACAGGGGTGGACTATGGCTACACCTTC,CSVLTGVDYGYTF
TRBV5-5,TRBJ2-7,13,.,.,TGTGCCAGCAGCGGGGACGGAACCTACGAGCAGTACTTC,CASSGDGTYEQYF
TRBV7-9,TRBJ2-7,15,TRBD1,.,TGTGCCAGCAGCCCGGGACAGTCCCTCTCCTACGAGCAGTACTTC,CASSPGQSLSYEQYF
TRBV20-1,TRBJ1-1,14,.,.,TGCAGTGCGCTCGAATCAGGGCTCTTGGCTGAAGCTTTCTTT,CSALESGLLAEAFF
TRBV19,TRBJ2-6,14,.,many,TGTGCCAGTAGTATGCTGTCTGGGGCCAACGTCCTGACTTTC,CASSMLSGANVLTF
TRBV29-1,TRBJ2-7,14,.,.,TGCAGCGTTGTAGGGGGACGGAAGACCTACGAGCAGTACTTC,CSVVGGRKTYEQYF
TRBV7-3,TRBJ2-2,15,.,.,TGTGCCAGCAGCCAAGTGACCCCCCGCACCGGGGAGCTGTTTTTT,CASSQVTPRTGELFF
TRBV6-1,TRBJ2-2,12,.,many,TGTGCCAGCAGTGCGGGAGTCGGGGAGCTGTTTTTT,CASSAGVGELFF
TRBV7-8,TRBJ2-7,14,.,many,TGTGCCAGCAGCTTAGCACAGGGAGGAGACGAGCAGTACTTC,CASSLAQGGDEQYF
TRBV7-2,TRBJ2-3,15,.,.,TGTGCCAGCAGCTTAATGACGGGGCCCGCAGATACGCAGTATTTT,CASSLMTGPADTQYF
TRBV2,TRBJ1-4,16,.,.,TGTGCCAGCACCGACGGGCTTAGAGGGAATAATGAAAAACTGTTTTTT,CASTDGLRGNNEKLFF
TRBV7-6,TRBJ2-2,16,.,.,TGTGCCAGCAGCTTAGGGCTAGCCCGAGACACCGGGGAGCTGTTTTTT,CASSLGLARDTGELFF
TRBV14,TRBJ1-2,15,.,.,TGTGCCAGCAGCCAAACCCGGACGGGAAACTATGGCTACACCTTC,CASSQTRTGNYGYTF
TRBV20-1,TRBJ1-1,12,.,.,TGCAGTATTATGACAGGGAACACTGAAGCTTTCTTT,CSIMTGNTEAFF
TRBV9,TRBJ2-7,14,.,many,TGTGCCAGCAGCGTAGGCGGGAATCCTCTCGAGCAGTACTTC,CASSVGGNPLEQYF
TRBV7-3,TRBJ1-1,14,.,few,TGTGCCAGCAGCCCACAGGGTTCTGCGACTGAAGCTTTCTTT,CASSPQGSATEAFF
TRBV7-6,TRBJ1-5,17,.,.,TGTGCCAGCAGCAGTTACCTTCCACTTGATAGCAATCAGCCCCAGCATTTT,CASSSYLPLDSNQPQHF